This TCR beta chain was captured by sequencing in a study of cytotoxic CD8 clonotypes in ibrutinib-treated CLL. Study information: Researchers reported 11 relapsed/refractory and over 14 treatment-naive patients, around 17 of them IGHV unmutated. Partial responders about 25, complete 2; approximately 12 progressed and around 15 stayed in remission by median around 62 months. Overall study results and limits: Clonality climbed at ibrutinib response, then dropped toward baseline at progression.

Clones were sequenced by immunoSEQ multiplex PCR, and TCRdb holds only the in-frame ones, with some missing. Here the sample spans over 120,000 clones, roughly three quarters being singletons. Comment on this clone: The antigen is undetermined.

Trimming pared 0 bases from V and 2 bases from J, leaving 8 bases between. Germline assignment: CDR1 ENHRY and CDR2 SYGVKD. There are 15 residues in the CDR3. The V call is TRBV10-3, the J call TRBJ1-5; D is uncertain. The sample was PBMCs, taken after 24 months of ibrutinib treatment. This receptor was taken from a human donor with chronic lymphocytic leukemia. The CDR3, as DNA: TGTGCCATCAGTGAGTCCGGTCCCCGCAATCAGCCCCAGCATTTT. As protein: CAISESGPRNQPQHF.